This TCR beta chain was sequenced during a study of neurological immune-mediated disorders. Unsorted libraries were generated from 2 million PBMCs. These cells had been stored in RNAlater at -80 C. The table lists this clonotype with many counts. Its target is not known. The ends were cut back, 2 bases at V and 0 bases at J, with 3 bases in the middle. The CDR3 totals 13 residues. Whole-study findings and limits: Multiple sclerosis was found to have the least TCR clonal expansion, below healthy controls, and HTLV-1-associated myelopathy the most.

The cDNA was synthesized by means of template-switch 5'RACE, which was carried out with 10-nucleotide random UMIs. Over 190 million TCR-beta sequences (from 15-18 subjects) were yielded by each sequencing run. TCRdb used MiXCR to reprocess the 5' RACE reads, holding one entry per CDR3 protein. The table has 74,000 or so distinct CDR3 sequences, about 9.4% seen once. The chain combines TRBV12-3 or TRBV12-4 with TRBJ2-3; no definite D call. The sequence was collected from a man aged 50-59 years in good health. Sequenced sample: PBMCs. The CDR3 here is CASSLTSTDTQYF. Written as DNA, the CDR3 is TGTGCCAGCAGTTTAACTAGCACAGATACGCAGTATTTT.